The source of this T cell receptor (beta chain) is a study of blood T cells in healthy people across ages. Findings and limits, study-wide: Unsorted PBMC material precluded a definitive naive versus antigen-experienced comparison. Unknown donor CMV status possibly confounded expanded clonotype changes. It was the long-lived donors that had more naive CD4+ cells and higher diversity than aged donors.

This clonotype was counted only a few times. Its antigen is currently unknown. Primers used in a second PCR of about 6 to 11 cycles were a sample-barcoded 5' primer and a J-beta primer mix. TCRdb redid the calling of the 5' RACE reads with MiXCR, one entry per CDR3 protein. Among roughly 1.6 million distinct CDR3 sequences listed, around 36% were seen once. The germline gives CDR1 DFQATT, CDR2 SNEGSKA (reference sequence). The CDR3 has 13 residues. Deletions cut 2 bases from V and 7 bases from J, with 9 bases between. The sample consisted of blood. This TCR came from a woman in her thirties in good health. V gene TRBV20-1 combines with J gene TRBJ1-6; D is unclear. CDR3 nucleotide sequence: TGCAGTGCTAGACAGCTTCCCAATTCACCCCTCCACTTT. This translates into CSARQLPNSPLHF.